These T cell receptor beta chains were read from a single sample in a study of T-cell memory formation after mild COVID-19. TCRdb independently ran MiXCR on the 5' RACE reads; one entry per CDR3 protein. The sample yields about 560,000 distinct CDR3 sequences, approximately 15% seen once. The sample taken for sequencing was PBMCs or a T cell subset sorted from them (not recorded which). The receptors shown here come from an adult woman who had mild COVID-19 (a few samples of this study predate the infection). Cell type and time point are not known. CDR3s include the opening cysteine and the closing phenylalanine or tryptophan. D genes are given only for firm matches. Rows give clone size only sometimes, using once, few, many, or a class for an expanded clone.

d_gene	j_gene	v_gene	abundance	len	CDR3nt	CDR3aa
TRBD1	TRBJ1-1	TRBV6-6	few	13	TGTGCCAGCTCAGGGGGTCGGAACACTGAAGCTTTCTTT	CASSGGRNTEAFF
.	TRBJ2-5	TRBV7-9	.	15	TGTGCCAGCAGCTTGTTAATGGCAGGGGAAGAGACCCAGTACTTC	CASSLLMAGEETQYF
TRBD2	TRBJ2-1	TRBV24-1	few	16	TGTGCCACCAGTGATATAAGTAGCGGGAGTATCGATGAGCAGTTCTTC	CATSDISSGSIDEQFF
TRBD2	TRBJ2-1	TRBV7-3	few	18	TGTGCCAGCAGCCCGTTTCCCGGGGGGACGGAGCGTTACAATGAGCAGTTCTTC	CASSPFPGGTERYNEQFF
.	TRBJ2-1	TRBV12-3/TRBV12-4	.	13	TGTGCCAGCAGCTGGACTGGGGGCAATGAGCAGTTCTTC	CASSWTGGNEQFF
TRBD1	TRBJ1-1	TRBV5-1	.	19	TGCGCCAGCAGCTTCGGCGGGACTCGGACAGGGGGTGCCTTAACTGAAGCTTTCTTT	CASSFGGTRTGGALTEAFF
TRBD1	TRBJ1-6	TRBV6-6	.	15	TGTGCCAGCAGGGGGGGGACAGTCGCTCCTTCACCCCTCCACTTT	CASRGGTVAPSPLHF
.	TRBJ1-1	TRBV5-1	.	12	TGCGCCAGCAGAGAGGGAACGACTGAAGCTTTCTTT	CASREGTTEAFF
TRBD2	TRBJ2-1	TRBV7-2	.	15	TGTGCCAGCAGTCCCCAGGCGGGAGGCCACAATGAGCAGTTCTTC	CASSPQAGGHNEQFF
.	TRBJ2-3	TRBV7-3	few	18	TGTGCCAGCAGCTTAATGCATTTGGGCGGGGCGGGCACAGATACGCAGTATTTT	CASSLMHLGGAGTDTQYF
TRBD1	TRBJ2-7	TRBV3-1	.	15	TGTGCCAGCAGCCCCGGGACAGGGGATCGGTACGAGCAGTACTTC	CASSPGTGDRYEQYF
TRBD1	TRBJ1-2	TRBV5-1	.	17	TGCGCCAGCAGCTTGGAAGCACAGACAGGGGGCGGAGGTGGCTACACCTTC	CASSLEAQTGGGGGYTF
.	TRBJ1-4	TRBV4-1	.	15	TGCGCCAGCAGCCAAGGGCAGGCAACTAATGAAAAACTGTTTTTT	CASSQGQATNEKLFF
TRBD1	TRBJ1-2	TRBV7-9	few	15	TGTGCCAGCAGTCCACCGGGACAGGGTTGGTATGGCTACACCTTC	CASSPPGQGWYGYTF
.	TRBJ1-4	TRBV14	.	16	TGTGCCAGCAGCCAACTTAAGGGTGTCGTTAATGAAAAACTGTTTTTT	CASSQLKGVVNEKLFF
.	TRBJ2-2	TRBV7-6	many	18	TGTGCCAGCAGCTTAGGGTTGGGGAGCCCGTCGAACACCGGGGAGCTGTTTTTT	CASSLGLGSPSNTGELFF
.	TRBJ1-1	TRBV10-3	.	12	TGTGCCATGGGGGGGCCGGACACTGAAGCTTTCTTT	CAMGGPDTEAFF
TRBD1	TRBJ1-2	TRBV6-1	.	15	TGTGCCAGCAGTGAAGCTGACCAGGACAGGGGTAGCTACACCTTC	CASSEADQDRGSYTF
.	TRBJ2-2	TRBV25-1	.	17	TGTGCCAGCAGTGAATATAGAACCTCATCGAACACCGGGGAGCTGTTTTTT	CASSEYRTSSNTGELFF
TRBD2	TRBJ2-5	TRBV18	few	15	TGTGCCAGCTCACCATACGCGGGAGAGTATGAGACCCAGTACTTC	CASSPYAGEYETQYF
TRBD1	TRBJ2-7	TRBV3-1	.	15	TGTGCCAGCAGCCGAAACCCCGGGACAGCCGAACAGCAGTACTTC	CASSRNPGTAEQQYF
.	TRBJ1-3	TRBV12-3/TRBV12-4	.	14	TGTGCCAGCAGTTTTGCCATCTCTGGAAACACCATATATTTT	CASSFAISGNTIYF
.	TRBJ2-1	TRBV5-1	.	17	TGCGCCAGCAGCTTGGATTGGGACCACGGGCGCTACAATGAGCAGTTATTC	CASSLDWDHGRYNEQLF
TRBD2	TRBJ2-2	TRBV19	few	16	TGTGCCAGTAGTATACGACTAGCGGCCCTCCCCGGGGAGCTGTTTTTT	CASSIRLAALPGELFF
.	TRBJ2-1	TRBV7-9	.	13	TGTGCCAGCAGCCAGCGGTACGGGAATGAGCAGTTCTTC	CASSQRYGNEQFF
.	TRBJ2-7	TRBV2	few	12	TGTGCCAGCAGTGAAGTTTGGGACGAGCAGTACTTC	CASSEVWDEQYF
TRBD1	TRBJ2-1	TRBV7-7	few	15	TGTGCTAGCAGCTCCACAGGGGGCCTGTACAATGAGCAGTTCTTC	CASSSTGGLYNEQFF
TRBD2	TRBJ2-1	TRBV6-2/TRBV6-3	few	16	TGTGCCAGCAGTTACTCGTCGACTAGCGGGTACAATGAGCAGTTCTTC	CASSYSSTSGYNEQFF
.	TRBJ2-7	TRBV7-9	few	15	TGTGCCAGCAGCAGGATAGATACAGCCGCCTACGAGCAGTACTTC	CASSRIDTAAYEQYF
.	TRBJ1-5	TRBV4-1	.	14	TGCGCCAGCAGCCAAACAGGGACGGGTCAGCCCCAGCATTTT	CASSQTGTGQPQHF
.	TRBJ1-5	TRBV18	many	16	TGTGCCAGCTCACCGTGGGGAGGCTTTAGCAATCAGCCCCAGCATTTT	CASSPWGGFSNQPQHF
.	TRBJ1-2	TRBV12-3/TRBV12-4	few	14	TGTGCCAGCAGTTCTAGGGCAGCTAACTATGGCTACACCTTC	CASSSRAANYGYTF
TRBD2	TRBJ2-5	TRBV3-1	.	13	TGTGCCAGCAGCGGGAGCGGGATAGAGACCCAGTACTTC	CASSGSGIETQYF
.	TRBJ1-1	TRBV6-5	.	11	TGTGCCAGCAGTTACTGGGGTGGAGCTTTCTTT	CASSYWGGAFF
.	TRBJ2-1	TRBV14	few	13	TGTGCCAGCAGCCGCGACAGGTACAATGAGCAGTTCTTC	CASSRDRYNEQFF
.	TRBJ1-2	TRBV6-5	.	15	TGTGCCAGCAGTTACTCCGGGGTTTTGTGGGGCGGCTACACCTTC	CASSYSGVLWGGYTF
TRBD1	TRBJ2-7	TRBV2	.	15	TGTGCCAGCAGTCGGGTCGGGACAGGGGTGCCCGAGCAGTACTTC	CASSRVGTGVPEQYF
TRBD2	TRBJ2-7	TRBV7-9	.	15	TGTGCCAGCAGCTTAGTAACTAGCGCGTCCTACGAGCAGTACTTC	CASSLVTSASYEQYF
.	TRBJ2-5	TRBV21-1	.	21	TGTGCCAGCAGCAAAGTAAAAGGGGACCCGGGACAGGGGGCTTGGAGAGAGACCCAGTACTTC	CASSKVKGDPGQGAWRETQYF
TRBD1	TRBJ1-3	TRBV6-5	.	14	TGTGCCAGCAGCGAGGACAGGGGGCGAAACACCATATATTTT	CASSEDRGRNTIYF
.	TRBJ1-2	TRBV29-1	.	13	TGCAGCGGCCTCGGCGGGGGCGGTGATGGCTACACCTTC	CSGLGGGGDGYTF
TRBD2	TRBJ2-2	TRBV15	few	15	TGTGCCACCAGCAGAGATAGCGGGAGCACCGGGGAGCTGTTTTTT	CATSRDSGSTGELFF
TRBD2	TRBJ2-1	TRBV5-1	.	14	TGCGCCAGCAGCTTTGAGCGGGGTGGAGATGAGCAGTTCTTC	CASSFERGGDEQFF
.	TRBJ2-7	TRBV7-9	.	13	TGTGCCAGCAGCTTGGAGGGGGCGAGCGAGCAGTACTTC	CASSLEGASEQYF
.	TRBJ1-2	TRBV7-9	few	14	TGTGCCAGCACCCAGGGAGCCCAAAGGTATGGCTACACCTTC	CASTQGAQRYGYTF
TRBD2	TRBJ2-1	TRBV9	.	16	TGTGCCAGCAGCGGCTTTCTAGCGGGAGGGACGAATGAGCAGTTCTTC	CASSGFLAGGTNEQFF
.	TRBJ1-4	TRBV12-3/TRBV12-4	few	15	TGTGCCAGCAGTTTCCTTTATTTGGGAGGTGAAAAACTGTTTTTT	CASSFLYLGGEKLFF
TRBD2	TRBJ2-5	TRBV11-2	few	17	TGTGCCAGCAGCTTTCTTAGCGGGAGGGTGGAGCAAGAGACCCAGTACTTC	CASSFLSGRVEQETQYF
.	TRBJ2-7	TRBV2	few	15	TGTGCCAGCAGTGAAGGGGTCACTCGAAAGGGCGAGCAGTACTTC	CASSEGVTRKGEQYF
TRBD2	TRBJ2-7	TRBV19	.	15	TGTGCCAGTAGTATGCAACTAGCGGAGGTCTACGAGCAGTACTTC	CASSMQLAEVYEQYF
.	TRBJ2-5	TRBV12-3/TRBV12-4	few	14	TGTGCCAGCTCAGAAGTACTCGGAAAAGAGACCCAGTACTTC	CASSEVLGKETQYF
.	TRBJ2-1	TRBV20-1	.	13	TGCAGTGCTAGGCAGAGCTCCTACAATGAGCAGTTCTTC	CSARQSSYNEQFF